The present T cell receptor beta chain was sequenced within a study of T cell changes during pregnancy in multiple sclerosis. The V gene's germline CDR1 is SGHTA and CDR2 FQGTGA. Trimming removed 1 base at V and 6 bases at J, with 16 bases between. The CDR3 has 15 amino acids. Assay used: immunoSEQ multiplex PCR; TCRdb lists only in-frame clones, some missing. The table lists about 27,000 clones, around nine tenths of them singletons. The specimen comprised CD8+ T cells from peripheral blood mononuclear cells, sampled in the second trimester of pregnancy. This TCR was sampled from a female donor with multiple sclerosis, enrolled in a pregnancy study. This chain connects TRBV7-3 to TRBJ2-7; a possible D gene is TRBD1 (6 bases). CDR3 loop: CASSLRYRAQGEQYF. The CDR3 DNA reads TGTGCCAGCAGCTTAAGGTACAGGGCGCAGGGCGAGCAGTACTTC.